The rows below give T cell receptor beta chains drawn from one sample of a study of T cells in Graves' hyperthyroidism and ophthalmopathy. TCRdb re-called the multiplex PCR reads through MiXCR, storing one row per CDR3 protein. The sample has fewer than 700,000 distinct CDR3 sequences, 15% to 20% seen once. Source material: blood. These receptors all stem from a woman aged 18-35 years with Graves' ophthalmopathy. Each CDR3 is given with its conserved first and last residue.

J gene | V gene | CDR3 protein
TRBJ2-2 | TRBV11-3 | CASRTHASGELFF
TRBJ1-1 | TRBV30 | CAWIGGSTEAFF
TRBJ2-1 | TRBV11-1 | CASSQLQGVTDEQFF
TRBJ1-1 | TRBV6-5 | CASSYSKDGLTNTEAFF
TRBJ1-1 | TRBV30 | CAWSYHRGSTEAFF
TRBJ1-2 | TRBV10-3 | CATVGAGVQRRFPYGYTF
TRBJ1-5 | TRBV20-1 | CSASRVADQPQHF
TRBJ2-7 | TRBV5-1 | CASSLAQGRRAGEQYF
TRBJ2-2 | TRBV6-2/TRBV6-3 | CASSSGQGAYTGELFF
TRBJ1-1 | TRBV10-3 | CATKRQERDTEAFF
TRBJ2-5 | TRBV28 | CASSYRDRGRRETQYF
TRBJ2-1 | TRBV12-3/TRBV12-4 | CASSQVLGTGAVNEQFF
TRBJ1-2 | TRBV5-1 | CASSLEGQNGYTF
TRBJ1-2 | TRBV4-1 | CASSHFGDGYTF
TRBJ2-7 | TRBV7-2 | CASSLEAGGSYSYEQYF
TRBJ2-7 | TRBV20-1 | CSAADVLEQYF
TRBJ1-4 | TRBV18 | CASSQGQQIEKLFF
TRBJ2-3 | TRBV12-3/TRBV12-4 | CASSWEPGLAGSSTDTQYF
TRBJ2-3 | TRBV7-8 | CASSLVGGAITDTQYF
TRBJ2-7 | TRBV2 | CASRAVGTGAYEQYF
TRBJ1-1 | TRBV30 | CAWSVLGSNTEAFF
TRBJ2-1 | TRBV6-2/TRBV6-3 | CASSSWTSGSHEQFF
TRBJ2-2 | TRBV11-1 | CASSLAPGGFLTGELFF
TRBJ1-6 | TRBV20-1 | CSARGKEGLDRGRGNSPLHF
TRBJ1-1 | TRBV2 | CASTLDRNTEAFF
TRBJ1-1 | TRBV6-5 | CASSYSSGGEYEAFF
TRBJ2-1 | TRBV29-1 | CSVMGLAGGSEQFF
TRBJ1-1 | TRBV20-1 | CSASDRGRGNTEAFF
TRBJ2-1 | TRBV7-9 | CASSLAGRSEQFF
TRBJ2-1 | TRBV11-2 | CASSLTRGLAGLFF
TRBJ1-1 | TRBV24-1 | CATSDSDRAGNTEAFF
TRBJ1-2 | TRBV28 | CASRGTGELNYGYTF
TRBJ2-1 | TRBV4-1 | CASSQDFNSYNEQFF
TRBJ1-6 | TRBV20-1 | CSASSRDSFSPLHF
TRBJ2-1 | TRBV15 | CATSRDGTSGRAEFF
TRBJ1-1 | TRBV27 | CASSNRDTKNTEAFF
TRBJ2-1 | TRBV18 | CASSPLQGTSYNEQFF
TRBJ1-5 | TRBV6-2/TRBV6-3 | CASSYEAGGLWDQPQHF
TRBJ2-1 | TRBV7-3 | CASSSGSTEADEQFF
TRBJ1-4 | TRBV6-1 | CASKTGNEKLFF
TRBJ1-1 | TRBV20-1 | CSARDYTEAFF
TRBJ1-2 | TRBV5-6 | CASSRPGTGMNYGYTF
TRBJ1-1 | TRBV2 | CASSVDRETEAFF
TRBJ1-1 | TRBV6-2/TRBV6-3 | CASSPQKEGKTEAFF
TRBJ1-5 | TRBV20-1 | CSARPQGEGQPQHF
TRBJ2-2 | TRBV6-2/TRBV6-3 | CASSRSETGELFF
TRBJ1-6 | TRBV15 | CATSNGGGSPLHF
TRBJ1-5 | TRBV11-2 | CASSATGNQPQHF
TRBJ2-7 | TRBV30 | CACGTSGLYEQYF
TRBJ2-4 | TRBV15 | CATSRDTGLAGVLAKNIQYF
TRBJ2-7 | TRBV7-9 | CASSFHMGQPSSYEQYF
TRBJ2-1 | TRBV24-1 | CATSDWREVSYNEQFF
TRBJ1-5 | TRBV7-8 | CASSTHQGVGGQPQHF